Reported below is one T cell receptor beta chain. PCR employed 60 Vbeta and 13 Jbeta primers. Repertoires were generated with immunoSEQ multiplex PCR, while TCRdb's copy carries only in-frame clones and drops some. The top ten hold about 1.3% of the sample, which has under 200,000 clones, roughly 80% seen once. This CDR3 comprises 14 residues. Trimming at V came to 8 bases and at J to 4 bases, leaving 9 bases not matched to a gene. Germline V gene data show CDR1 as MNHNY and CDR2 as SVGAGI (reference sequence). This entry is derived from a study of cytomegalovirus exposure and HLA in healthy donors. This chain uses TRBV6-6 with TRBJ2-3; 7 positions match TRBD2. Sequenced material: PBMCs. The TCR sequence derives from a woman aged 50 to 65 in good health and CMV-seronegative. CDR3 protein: CASSGLTLPDTQYF. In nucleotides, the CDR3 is TGTGCCAGCTCGGGACTAACCCTCCCAGATACGCAGTATTTT.